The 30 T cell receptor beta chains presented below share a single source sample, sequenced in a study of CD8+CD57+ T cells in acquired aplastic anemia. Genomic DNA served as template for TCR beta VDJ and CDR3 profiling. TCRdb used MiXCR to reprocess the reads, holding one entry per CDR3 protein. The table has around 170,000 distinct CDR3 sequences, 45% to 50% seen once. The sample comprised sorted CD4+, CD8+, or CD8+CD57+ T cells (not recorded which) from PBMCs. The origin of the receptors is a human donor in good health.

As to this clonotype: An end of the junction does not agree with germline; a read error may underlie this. The CDR3 DNA follows: TGTGCCAGCAGCTTAGCGACGCGGCTAAGCTCCTGCGAGCAGTACTTC. Translation gives CASSLATRLSSCEQYF. The J gene is TRBJ2-7, the V gene TRBV7-8, with D hard to call. Per germline, CDR1 SGHVS and CDR2 FQNEAQ. CDR3 length equals 16 residues. Combining the CDR3 with reference TRBV7-8 and TRBJ2-7 gives the whole variable domain GAGVSQSPRYKVAKRGQDVALRCDPISGHVSLFWYQQALGQGPEFLTYFQNEAQLDKSGLPSDRFFAERPEGSVSTLKIQRTQQEDSAVYLCASSLATRLSSCEQYFGPGTRLTVT.

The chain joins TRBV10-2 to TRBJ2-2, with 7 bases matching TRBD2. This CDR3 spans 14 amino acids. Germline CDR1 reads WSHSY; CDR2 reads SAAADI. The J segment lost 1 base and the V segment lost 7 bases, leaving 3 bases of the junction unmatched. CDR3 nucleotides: TGCGCCAGCACCCCTAGCGGGAACACCGGGGAGCTGTTTTTT. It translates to CASTPSGNTGELFF.

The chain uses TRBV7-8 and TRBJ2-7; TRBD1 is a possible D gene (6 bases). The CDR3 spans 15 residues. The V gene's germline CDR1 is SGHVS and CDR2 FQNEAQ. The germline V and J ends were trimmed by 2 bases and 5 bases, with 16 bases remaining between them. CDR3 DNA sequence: TGTGCCAGCAGCTTAAGGACAGTGTCGGTCAACGAGCAGTACTTC. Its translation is CASSLRTVSVNEQYF.

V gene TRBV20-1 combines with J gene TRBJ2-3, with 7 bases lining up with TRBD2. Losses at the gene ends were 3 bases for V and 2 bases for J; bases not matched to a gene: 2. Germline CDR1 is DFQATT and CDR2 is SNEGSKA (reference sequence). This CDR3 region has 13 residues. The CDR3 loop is CSASGDYTDTQYF. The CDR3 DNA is TGCAGTGCTAGCGGGGACTACACAGATACGCAGTATTTT.

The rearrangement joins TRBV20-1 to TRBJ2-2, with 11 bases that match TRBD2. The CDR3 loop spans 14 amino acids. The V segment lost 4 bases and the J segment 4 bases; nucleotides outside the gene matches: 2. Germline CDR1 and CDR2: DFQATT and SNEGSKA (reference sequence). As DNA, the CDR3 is TGCAGTGCTATACTAGCGGGAGTCACCGGGGAGCTGTTTTTT. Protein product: CSAILAGVTGELFF.

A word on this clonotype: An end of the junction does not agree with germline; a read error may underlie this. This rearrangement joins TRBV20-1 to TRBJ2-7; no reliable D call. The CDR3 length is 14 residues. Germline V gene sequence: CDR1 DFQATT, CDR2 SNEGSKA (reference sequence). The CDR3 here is CRARDSQKIYEQYF. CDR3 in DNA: TGCAGAGCTAGAGACTCCCAAAAAATTTATGAGCAGTACTTC.

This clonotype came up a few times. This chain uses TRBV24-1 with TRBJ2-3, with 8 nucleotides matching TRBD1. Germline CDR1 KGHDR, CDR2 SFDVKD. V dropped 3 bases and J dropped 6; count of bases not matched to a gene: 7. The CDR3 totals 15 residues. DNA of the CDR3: TGTGCCACCAGTGATAGTGGCAGGGGGCAGGATACGCAGTATTTT. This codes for CATSDSGRGQDTQYF.

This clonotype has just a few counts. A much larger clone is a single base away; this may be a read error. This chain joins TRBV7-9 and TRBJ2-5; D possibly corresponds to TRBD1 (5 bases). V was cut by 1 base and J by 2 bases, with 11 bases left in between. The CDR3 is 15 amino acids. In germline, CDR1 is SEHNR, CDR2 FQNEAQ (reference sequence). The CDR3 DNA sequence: TGTGCCAGCAGCTTAGATCAGGGAAGGCAAGAGACCCAGTACTTC. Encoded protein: CASSLDQGRQETQYF.

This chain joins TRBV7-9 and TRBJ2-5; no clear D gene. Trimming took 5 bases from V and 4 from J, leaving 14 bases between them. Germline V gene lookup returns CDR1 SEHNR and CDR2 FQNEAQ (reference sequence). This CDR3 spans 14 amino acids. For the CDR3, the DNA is TGTGCCAGCAGCCCATCGGACGGAAGAGAGACCCAGTACTTC. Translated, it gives CASSPSDGRETQYF.

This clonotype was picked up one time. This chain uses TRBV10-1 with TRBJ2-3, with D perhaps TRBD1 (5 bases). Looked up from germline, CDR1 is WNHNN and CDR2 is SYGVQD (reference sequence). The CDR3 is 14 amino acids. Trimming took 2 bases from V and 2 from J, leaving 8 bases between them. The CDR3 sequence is CASSEGANTDTQYF. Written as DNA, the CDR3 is TGCGCCAGCAGTGAGGGGGCTAACACAGATACGCAGTATTTT.

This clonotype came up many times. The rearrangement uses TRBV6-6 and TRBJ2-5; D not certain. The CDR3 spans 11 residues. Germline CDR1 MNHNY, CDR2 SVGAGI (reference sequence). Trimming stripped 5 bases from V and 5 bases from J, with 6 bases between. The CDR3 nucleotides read TGTGCCAGCAGTCAAGGGGAGACCCAGTACTTC. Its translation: CASSQGETQYF.

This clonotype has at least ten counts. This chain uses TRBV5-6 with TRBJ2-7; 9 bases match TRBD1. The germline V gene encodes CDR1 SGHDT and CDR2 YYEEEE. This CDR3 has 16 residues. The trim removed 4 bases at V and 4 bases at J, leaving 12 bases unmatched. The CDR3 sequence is CASSVPTGTGRYEQYF. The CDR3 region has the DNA TGTGCCAGCAGCGTCCCGACCGGGACAGGGAGGTACGAGCAGTACTTC.

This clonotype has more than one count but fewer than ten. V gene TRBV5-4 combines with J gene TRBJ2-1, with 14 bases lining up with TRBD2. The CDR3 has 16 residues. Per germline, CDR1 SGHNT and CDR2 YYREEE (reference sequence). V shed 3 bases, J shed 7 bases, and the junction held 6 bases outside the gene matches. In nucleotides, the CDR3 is TGTGCCAGCAGCTGGGGACTAGCGGGAGCTCTGAATGAGCAGTTCTTC. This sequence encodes CASSWGLAGALNEQFF.

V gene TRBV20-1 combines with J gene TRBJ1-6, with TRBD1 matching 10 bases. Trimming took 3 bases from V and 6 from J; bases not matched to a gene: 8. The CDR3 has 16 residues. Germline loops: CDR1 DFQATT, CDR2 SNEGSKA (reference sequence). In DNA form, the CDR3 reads TGCAGTGCTAGGCGGAGCGGACAGGGGGTTAATTCACCCCTCCACTTT. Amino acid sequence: CSARRSGQGVNSPLHF.

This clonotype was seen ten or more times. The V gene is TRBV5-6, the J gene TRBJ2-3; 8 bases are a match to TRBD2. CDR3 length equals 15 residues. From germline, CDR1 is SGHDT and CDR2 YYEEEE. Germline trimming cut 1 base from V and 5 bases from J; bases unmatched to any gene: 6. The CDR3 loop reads CASSLRTSLGDTQYF. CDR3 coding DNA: TGTGCCAGCAGCTTGAGGACTAGCCTGGGAGATACGCAGTATTTT.

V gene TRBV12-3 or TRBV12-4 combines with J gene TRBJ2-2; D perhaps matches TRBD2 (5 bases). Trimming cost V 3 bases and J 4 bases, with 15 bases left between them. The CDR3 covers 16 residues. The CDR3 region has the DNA TGTGCCAGCAGTTTTCTACTAGTCGGCGGCACCGGGGAGCTGTTTTTT. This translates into CASSFLLVGGTGELFF.

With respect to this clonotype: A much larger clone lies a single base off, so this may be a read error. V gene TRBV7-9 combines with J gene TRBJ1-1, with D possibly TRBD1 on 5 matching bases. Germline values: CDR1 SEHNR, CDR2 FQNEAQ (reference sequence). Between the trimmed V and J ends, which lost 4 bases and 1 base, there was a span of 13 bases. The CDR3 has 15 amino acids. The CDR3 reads CASSSKGRGNTEAFF. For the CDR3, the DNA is TGTGCCAGCAGCTCAAAGGGTAGGGGGAACACTGAAGCTTTCTTT.

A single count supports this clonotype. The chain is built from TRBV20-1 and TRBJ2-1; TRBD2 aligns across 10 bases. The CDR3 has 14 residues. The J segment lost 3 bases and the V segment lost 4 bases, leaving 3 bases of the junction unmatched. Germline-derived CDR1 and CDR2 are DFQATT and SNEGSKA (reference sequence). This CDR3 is CSATSGGDYNEQFF. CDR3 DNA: TGCAGTGCTACTAGCGGGGGTGACTACAATGAGCAGTTCTTC.

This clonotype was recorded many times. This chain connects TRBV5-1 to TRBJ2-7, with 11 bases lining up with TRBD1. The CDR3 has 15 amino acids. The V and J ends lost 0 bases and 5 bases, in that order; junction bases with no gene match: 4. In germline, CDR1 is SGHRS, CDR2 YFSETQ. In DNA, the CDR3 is TGCGCCAGCAGCTTGGCAGGGGACAGGGGGAACGAGCAGTACTTC. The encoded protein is CASSLAGDRGNEQYF. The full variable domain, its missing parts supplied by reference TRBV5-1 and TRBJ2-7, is KAGVTQTPRYLIKTRGQQVTLSCSPISGHRSVSWYQQTPGQGLQFLFEYFSETQRNKGNFPGRFSGRQFSNSRSEMNVSTLELGDSALYLCASSLAGDRGNEQYFGPGTRLTVT.

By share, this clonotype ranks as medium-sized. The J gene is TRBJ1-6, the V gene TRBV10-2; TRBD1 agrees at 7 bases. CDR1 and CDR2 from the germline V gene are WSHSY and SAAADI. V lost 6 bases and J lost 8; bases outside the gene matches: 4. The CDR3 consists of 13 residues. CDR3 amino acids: CASRRQGDSPLHF. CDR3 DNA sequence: TGCGCCAGCAGGCGACAGGGCGATTCACCCCTCCACTTT.

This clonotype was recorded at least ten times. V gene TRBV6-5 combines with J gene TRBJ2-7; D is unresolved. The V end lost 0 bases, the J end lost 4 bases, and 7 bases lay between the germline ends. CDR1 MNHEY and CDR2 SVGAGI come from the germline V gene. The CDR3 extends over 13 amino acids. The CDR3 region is CASSYSREYEQYF. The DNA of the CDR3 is TGTGCCAGCAGTTACTCGAGAGAGTACGAGCAGTACTTC.

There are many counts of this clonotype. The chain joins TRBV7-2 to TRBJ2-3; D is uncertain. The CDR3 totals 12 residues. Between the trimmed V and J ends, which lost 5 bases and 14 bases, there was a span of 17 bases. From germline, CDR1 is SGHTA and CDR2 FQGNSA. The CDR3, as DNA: TGTGCCAGCAGCGTCCTCGGGTTCAGGTGGTATTTT. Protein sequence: CASSVLGFRWYF. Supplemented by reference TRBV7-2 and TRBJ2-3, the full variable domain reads GAGVSQSPSNKVTEKGKDVELRCDPISGHTALYWYRQSLGQGLEFLIYFQGNSAPDKSGLPSDRFSAERTGGSVSTLTIQRTQQEDSAVYLCASSVLGFRWYFGPGTRLTVL.

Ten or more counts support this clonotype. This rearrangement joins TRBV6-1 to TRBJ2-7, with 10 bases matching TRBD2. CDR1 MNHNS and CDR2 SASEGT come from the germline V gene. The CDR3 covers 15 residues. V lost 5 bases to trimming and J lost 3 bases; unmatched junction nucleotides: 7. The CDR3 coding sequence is TGTGCCAGCAGTCGAGGACTAGCGGAGATCTACGAGCAGTACTTC. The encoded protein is CASSRGLAEIYEQYF.

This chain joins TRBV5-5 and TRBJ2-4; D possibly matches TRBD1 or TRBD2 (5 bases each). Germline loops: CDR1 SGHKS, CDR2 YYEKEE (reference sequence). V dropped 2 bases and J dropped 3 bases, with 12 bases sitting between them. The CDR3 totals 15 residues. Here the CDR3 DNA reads TGTGCCAGCAGCTTACAGGCGGCGGGCAAAAACATTCAGTACTTC. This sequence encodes CASSLQAAGKNIQYF.

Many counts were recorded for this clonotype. The DNA for the CDR3 is TGTGCCAGTAGTATTTCTGGGACAGGGAGGGAAAAACTGTTTTTT. Protein sequence: CASSISGTGREKLFF. This chain connects TRBV19 to TRBJ1-4; TRBD1 agrees at 9 bases. The CDR3 contains 15 residues. The germline gives CDR1 LNHDA, CDR2 SQIVND (reference sequence). J lost 8 bases, V lost 3 bases, and 7 bases had no gene match.

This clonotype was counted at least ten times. The CDR3 coding sequence is TGTGCCAGCAGCTTAGGTGGGCCGAGCCTCTACGAGCAGTACTTC. This gives the protein CASSLGGPSLYEQYF. V usage is TRBV11-2 and J usage is TRBJ2-7; D unresolved. This CDR3 is 15 amino acids long. Between the trimmed V and J ends, which lost 1 base and 3 bases, there was a span of 13 bases. Per germline, CDR1 SGHAT and CDR2 FQNNGV.

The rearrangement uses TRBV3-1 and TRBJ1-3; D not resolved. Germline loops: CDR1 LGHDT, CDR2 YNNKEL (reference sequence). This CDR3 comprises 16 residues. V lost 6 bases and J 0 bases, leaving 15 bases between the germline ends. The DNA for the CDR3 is TGTGCCAGCAGTAATATAGACGGCCTCTCTGGAAACACCATATATTTT. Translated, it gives CASSNIDGLSGNTIYF.

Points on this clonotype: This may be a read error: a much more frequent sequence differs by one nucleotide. The CDR3 bases are TGTGCCAGTAGCCCCCCGGCAGTTAGCAATCAGCCCCAGCATTTT. Its protein is CASSPPAVSNQPQHF. This sequence joins TRBV19 and TRBJ1-5; no clear D. The CDR3 extends over 15 amino acids. V was cut by 6 bases and J by 0 bases, with 12 bases left in between. Germline V gene data show CDR1 as LNHDA and CDR2 as SQIVND (reference sequence). Drawing the rest from reference TRBV19 and TRBJ1-5, the complete variable domain is DGGITQSPKYLFRKEGQNVTLSCEQNLNHDAMYWYRQDPGQGLRLIYYSQIVNDFQKGDIAEGYSVSREKKESFPLTVTSAQKNPTAFYLCASSPPAVSNQPQHFGDGTRLSIL.

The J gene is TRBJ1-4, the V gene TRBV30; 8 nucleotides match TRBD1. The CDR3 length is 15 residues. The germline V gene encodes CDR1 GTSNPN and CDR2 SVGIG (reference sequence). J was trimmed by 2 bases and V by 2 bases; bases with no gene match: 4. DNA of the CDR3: TGTGCCTGGAGTACAGGGGGTTGGACTAATGAAAAACTGTTTTTT. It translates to CAWSTGGWTNEKLFF.

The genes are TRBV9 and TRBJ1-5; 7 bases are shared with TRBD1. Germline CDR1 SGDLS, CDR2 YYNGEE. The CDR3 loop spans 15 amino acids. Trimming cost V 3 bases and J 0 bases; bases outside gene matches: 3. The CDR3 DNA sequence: TGTGCCAGCAGCGGAGGGGGCTATAGCAATCAGCCCCAGCATTTT. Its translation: CASSGGGYSNQPQHF.